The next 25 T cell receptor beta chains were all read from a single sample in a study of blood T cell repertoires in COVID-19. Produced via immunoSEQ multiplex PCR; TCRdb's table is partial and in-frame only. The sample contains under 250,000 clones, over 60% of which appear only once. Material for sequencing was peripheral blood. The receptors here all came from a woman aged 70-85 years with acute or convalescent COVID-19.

In DNA, the CDR3 is TGTGCCAGTGGACACGAAAAACTGTTTTTT. Protein: CASGHEKLFF. The V and J genes are TRBV19 and TRBJ1-4; the D gene is possibly TRBD1 (5 bases). V shed 8 bases and J shed 8 bases, with 6 bases lying between them. Germline CDR1 reads LNHDA; CDR2 reads SQIVND (reference sequence). The CDR3 has 10 amino acids.

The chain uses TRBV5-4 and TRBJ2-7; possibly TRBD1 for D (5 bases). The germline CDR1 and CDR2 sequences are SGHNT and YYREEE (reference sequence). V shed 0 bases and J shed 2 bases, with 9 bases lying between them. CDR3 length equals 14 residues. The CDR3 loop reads CASSLARAPYEQYF. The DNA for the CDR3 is TGTGCCAGCAGCTTGGCCAGGGCCCCCTACGAGCAGTACTTC.

DNA of the CDR3: TGTGCCATCAGTGAGGTTGACAGGGCTCTTTACAATGAGCAGTTCTTC. This translates into CAISEVDRALYNEQFF. The rearrangement uses TRBV10-3 and TRBJ2-1, with TRBD1 matching over 7 bases. V dropped 2 bases and J dropped 4; count of bases not matched to a gene: 8. The CDR3 is made up of 16 amino acids. Germline values: CDR1 ENHRY, CDR2 SYGVKD.

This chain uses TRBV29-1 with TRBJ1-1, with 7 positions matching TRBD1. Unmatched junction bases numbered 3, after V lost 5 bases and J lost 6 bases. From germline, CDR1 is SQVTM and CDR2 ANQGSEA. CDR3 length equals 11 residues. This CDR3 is CSVSTGAEAFF. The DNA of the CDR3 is TGCAGCGTTTCAACAGGGGCTGAAGCTTTCTTT. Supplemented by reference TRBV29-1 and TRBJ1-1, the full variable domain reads SAVISQKPSRDICQRGTSLTIQCQVDSQVTMMFWYRQQPGQSLTLIATANQGSEATYESGFVIDKFPISRPNLTFSTLTVSNMSPEDSSIYLCSVSTGAEAFFGQGTRLTVV.

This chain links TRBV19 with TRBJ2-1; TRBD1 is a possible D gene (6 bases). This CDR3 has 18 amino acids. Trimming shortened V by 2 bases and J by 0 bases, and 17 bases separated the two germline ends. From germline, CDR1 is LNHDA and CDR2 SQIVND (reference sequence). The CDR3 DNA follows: TGTGCCAGTAGTATACCTCAGGGGTTGTTGTTCTCCTACAATGAGCAGTTCTTC. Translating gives CASSIPQGLLFSYNEQFF.

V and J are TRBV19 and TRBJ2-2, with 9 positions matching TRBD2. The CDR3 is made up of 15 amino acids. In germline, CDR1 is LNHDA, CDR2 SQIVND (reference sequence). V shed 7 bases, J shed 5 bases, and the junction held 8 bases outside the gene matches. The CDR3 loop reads CASKLGLAGTGELFF. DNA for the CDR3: TGTGCCAGTAAACTCGGGCTAGCGGGAACCGGGGAGCTGTTTTTT.

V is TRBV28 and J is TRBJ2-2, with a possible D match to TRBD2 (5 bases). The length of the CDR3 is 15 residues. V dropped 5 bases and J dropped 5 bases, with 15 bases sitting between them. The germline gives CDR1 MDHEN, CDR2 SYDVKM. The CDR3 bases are TGTGCCAGCAGTCCAGAGGGAGTTCAGACCGGGGAGCTGTTTTTT. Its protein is CASSPEGVQTGELFF.

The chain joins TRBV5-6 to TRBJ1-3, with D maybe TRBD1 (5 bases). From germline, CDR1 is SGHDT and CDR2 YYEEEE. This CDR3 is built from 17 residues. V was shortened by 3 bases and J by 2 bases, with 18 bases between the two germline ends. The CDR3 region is CASSWGGPLDPGNTIYF. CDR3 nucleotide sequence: TGTGCCAGCAGCTGGGGGGGACCCTTGGACCCTGGAAACACCATATATTTT.

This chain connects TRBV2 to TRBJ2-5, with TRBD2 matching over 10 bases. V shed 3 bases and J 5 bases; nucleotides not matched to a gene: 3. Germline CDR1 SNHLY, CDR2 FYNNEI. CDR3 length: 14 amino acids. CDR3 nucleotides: TGTGCCAGCAGTGATAGCGGGAGGAGGGAGACCCAGTACTTC. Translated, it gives CASSDSGRRETQYF.

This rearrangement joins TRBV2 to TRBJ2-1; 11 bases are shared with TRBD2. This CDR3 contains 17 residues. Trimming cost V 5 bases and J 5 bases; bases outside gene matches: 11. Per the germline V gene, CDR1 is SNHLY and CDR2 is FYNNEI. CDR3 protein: CASSSKVAGGPDNEQFF. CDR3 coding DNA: TGTGCCAGCAGTTCTAAGGTAGCGGGAGGGCCAGACAATGAGCAGTTCTTC.

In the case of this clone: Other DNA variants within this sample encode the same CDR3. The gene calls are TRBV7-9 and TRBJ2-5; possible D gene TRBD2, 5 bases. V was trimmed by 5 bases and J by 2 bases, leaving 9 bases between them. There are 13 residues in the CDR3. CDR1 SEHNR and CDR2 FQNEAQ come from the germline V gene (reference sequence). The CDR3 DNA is TGTGCCAGCAGCGCCAGCGGACAAGAGACCCAGTACTTC. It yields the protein CASSASGQETQYF.

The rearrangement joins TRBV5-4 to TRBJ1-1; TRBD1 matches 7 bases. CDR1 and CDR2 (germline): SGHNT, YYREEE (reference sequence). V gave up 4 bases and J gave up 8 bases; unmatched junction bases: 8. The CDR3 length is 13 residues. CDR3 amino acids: CASSLRQGLEAFF. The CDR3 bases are TGTGCCAGCAGCCTCCGACAGGGCCTCGAAGCTTTCTTT.

The CDR3 spells CASSQGLAGVNEQFF. Written as DNA, the CDR3 is TGTGCCAGCAGCCAGGGACTAGCGGGAGTCAATGAGCAGTTCTTC. The genes are TRBV3-1 (or the pseudogene TRBV3-2) and TRBJ2-1; 14 nucleotides agree with TRBD2. This CDR3 contains 15 residues. Germline trimming cut 3 bases from V and 6 bases from J; bases unmatched to any gene: 1. Germline V gene data show CDR1 as LGHDT and CDR2 as YNNKEL (reference sequence).

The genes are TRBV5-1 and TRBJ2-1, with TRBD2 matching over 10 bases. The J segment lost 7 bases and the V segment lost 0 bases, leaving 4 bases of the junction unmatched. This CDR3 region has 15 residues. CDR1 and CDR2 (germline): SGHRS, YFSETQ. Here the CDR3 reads CASSLAISGRNEQFF. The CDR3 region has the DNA TGCGCCAGCAGCTTGGCCATTAGCGGGAGGAATGAGCAGTTCTTC. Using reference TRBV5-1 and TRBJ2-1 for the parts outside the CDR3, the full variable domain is KAGVTQTPRYLIKTRGQQVTLSCSPISGHRSVSWYQQTPGQGLQFLFEYFSETQRNKGNFPGRFSGRQFSNSRSEMNVSTLELGDSALYLCASSLAISGRNEQFFGPGTRLTVL.

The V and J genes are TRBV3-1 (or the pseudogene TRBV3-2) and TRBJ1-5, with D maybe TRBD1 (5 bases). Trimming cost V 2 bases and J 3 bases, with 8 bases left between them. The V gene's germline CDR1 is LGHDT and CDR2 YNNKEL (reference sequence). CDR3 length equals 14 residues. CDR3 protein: CASSQLQDNQPQHF. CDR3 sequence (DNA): TGTGCCAGCAGCCAACTACAGGACAATCAGCCCCAGCATTTT.

The CDR3 DNA reads as TGTGCCAGCAGCAAGGGGACTAGCGGGCCCACAGATACGCAGTATTTT. Its translation is CASSKGTSGPTDTQYF. V and J are TRBV5-5 and TRBJ2-3, with 12 bases lining up with TRBD2. Germline lookup yields CDR1 SGHKS and CDR2 YYEKEE (reference sequence). The CDR3 extends over 16 amino acids. Trimming took 4 bases from V and 2 from J; bases not matched to a gene: 5.

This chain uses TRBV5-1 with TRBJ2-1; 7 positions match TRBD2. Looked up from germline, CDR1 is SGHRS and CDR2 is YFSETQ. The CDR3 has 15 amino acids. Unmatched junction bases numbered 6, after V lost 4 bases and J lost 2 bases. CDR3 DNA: TGCGCCAGCAGCCCTGGACTAGTACCCTACAATGAGCAGTTCTTC. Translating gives CASSPGLVPYNEQFF.

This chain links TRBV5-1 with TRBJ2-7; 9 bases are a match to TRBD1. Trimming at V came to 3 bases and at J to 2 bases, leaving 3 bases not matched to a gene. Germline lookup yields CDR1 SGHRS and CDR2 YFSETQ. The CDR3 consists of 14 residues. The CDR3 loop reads CASSSTGGPYEQYF. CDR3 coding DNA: TGCGCCAGCAGCTCGACAGGGGGTCCCTACGAGCAGTACTTC. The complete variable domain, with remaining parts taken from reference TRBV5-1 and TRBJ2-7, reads KAGVTQTPRYLIKTRGQQVTLSCSPISGHRSVSWYQQTPGQGLQFLFEYFSETQRNKGNFPGRFSGRQFSNSRSEMNVSTLELGDSALYLCASSSTGGPYEQYFGPGTRLTVT.

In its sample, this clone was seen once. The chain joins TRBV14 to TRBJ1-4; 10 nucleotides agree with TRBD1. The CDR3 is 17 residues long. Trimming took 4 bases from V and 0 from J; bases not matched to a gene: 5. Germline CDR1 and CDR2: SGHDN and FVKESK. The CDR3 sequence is CASSRDRGTATNEKLFF. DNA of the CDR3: TGTGCCAGCAGCCGGGACAGGGGCACCGCAACTAATGAAAAACTGTTTTTT.

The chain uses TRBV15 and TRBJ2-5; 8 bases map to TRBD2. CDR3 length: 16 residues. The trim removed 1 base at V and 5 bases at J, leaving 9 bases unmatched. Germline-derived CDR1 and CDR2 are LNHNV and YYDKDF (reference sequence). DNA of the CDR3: TGTGCCACCAGCAGAGGGGGGGTTAGCGGGGCGGAGACCCAGTACTTC. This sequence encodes CATSRGGVSGAETQYF.

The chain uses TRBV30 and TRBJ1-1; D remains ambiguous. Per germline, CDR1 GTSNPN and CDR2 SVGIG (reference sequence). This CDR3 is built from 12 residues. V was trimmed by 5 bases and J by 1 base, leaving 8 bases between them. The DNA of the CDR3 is TGTGCCTGGGGCCCCGGGAACACTGAAGCTTTCTTT. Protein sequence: CAWGPGNTEAFF.

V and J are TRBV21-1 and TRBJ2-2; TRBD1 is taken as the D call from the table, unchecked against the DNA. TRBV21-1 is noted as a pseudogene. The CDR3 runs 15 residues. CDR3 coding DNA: TGTGCCAGCAGCGCCGGTACAGAGAACACCGGGGAGCTGTTTTTT. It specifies CASSAGTENTGELFF.

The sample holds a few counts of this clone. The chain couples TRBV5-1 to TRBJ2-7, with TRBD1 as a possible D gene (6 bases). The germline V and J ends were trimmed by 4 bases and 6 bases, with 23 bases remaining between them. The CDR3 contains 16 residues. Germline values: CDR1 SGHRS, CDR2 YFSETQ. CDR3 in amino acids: CASSPAPGTTMSEQYF. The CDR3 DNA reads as TGCGCCAGCAGCCCGGCCCCCGGGACAACCATGTCCGAGCAGTACTTC.

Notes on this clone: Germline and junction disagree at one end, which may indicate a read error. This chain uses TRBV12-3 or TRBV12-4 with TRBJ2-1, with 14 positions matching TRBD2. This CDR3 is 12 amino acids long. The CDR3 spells CASSSRTSGRIF. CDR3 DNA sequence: TGTGCCAGCAGTTCCCGGACTAGCGGGAGGATCTTC.

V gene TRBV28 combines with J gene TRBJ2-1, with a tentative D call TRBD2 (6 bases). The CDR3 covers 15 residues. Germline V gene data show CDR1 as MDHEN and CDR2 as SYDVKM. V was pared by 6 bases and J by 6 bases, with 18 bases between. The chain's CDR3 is CASSPPGGARNEQFF. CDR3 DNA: TGTGCCAGCAGCCCCCCTGGCGGGGCTCGCAATGAGCAGTTCTTC. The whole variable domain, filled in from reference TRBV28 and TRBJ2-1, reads DVKVTQSSRYLVKRTGEKVFLECVQDMDHENMFWYRQDPGLGLRLIYFSYDVKMKEKGDIPEGYSVSREKKERFSLILESASTNQTSMYLCASSPPGGARNEQFFGPGTRLTVL.